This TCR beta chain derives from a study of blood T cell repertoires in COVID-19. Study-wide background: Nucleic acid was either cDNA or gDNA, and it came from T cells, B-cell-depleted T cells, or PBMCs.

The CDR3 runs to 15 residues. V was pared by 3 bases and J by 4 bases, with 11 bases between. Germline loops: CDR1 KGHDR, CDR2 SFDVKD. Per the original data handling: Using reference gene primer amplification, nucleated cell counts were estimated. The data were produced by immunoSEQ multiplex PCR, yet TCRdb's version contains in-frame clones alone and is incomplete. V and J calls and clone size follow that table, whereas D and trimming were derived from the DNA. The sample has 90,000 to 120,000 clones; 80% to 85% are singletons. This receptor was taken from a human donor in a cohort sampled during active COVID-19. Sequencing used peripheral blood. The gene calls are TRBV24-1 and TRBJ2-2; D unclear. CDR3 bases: TGTGCCACCAGTGATCCGACATTGTTCACCGGGGAGCTGTTTTTT. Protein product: CATSDPTLFTGELFF.